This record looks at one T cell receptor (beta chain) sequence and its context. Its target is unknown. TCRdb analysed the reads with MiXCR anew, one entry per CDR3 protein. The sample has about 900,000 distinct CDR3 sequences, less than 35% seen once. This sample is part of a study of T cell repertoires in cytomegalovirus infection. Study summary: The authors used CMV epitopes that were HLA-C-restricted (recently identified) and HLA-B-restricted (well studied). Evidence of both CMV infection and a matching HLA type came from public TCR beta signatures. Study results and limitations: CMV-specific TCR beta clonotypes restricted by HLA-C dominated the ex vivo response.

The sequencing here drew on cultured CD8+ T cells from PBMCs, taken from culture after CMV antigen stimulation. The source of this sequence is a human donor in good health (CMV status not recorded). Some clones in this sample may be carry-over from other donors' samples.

CDR3 residues: CATSEAGVKTQYF. CDR3 sequence (DNA): TGTGCCACCAGTGAGGCGGGGGTGAAGACCCAGTACTTC. The rearrangement uses TRBV24-1 and TRBJ2-5; the match to TRBD2 covers 7 bases. CDR3 size: 13 residues. J was trimmed by 6 bases and V by 4 bases; bases with no gene match: 4. Germline V lookup: CDR1 KGHDR, CDR2 SFDVKD.